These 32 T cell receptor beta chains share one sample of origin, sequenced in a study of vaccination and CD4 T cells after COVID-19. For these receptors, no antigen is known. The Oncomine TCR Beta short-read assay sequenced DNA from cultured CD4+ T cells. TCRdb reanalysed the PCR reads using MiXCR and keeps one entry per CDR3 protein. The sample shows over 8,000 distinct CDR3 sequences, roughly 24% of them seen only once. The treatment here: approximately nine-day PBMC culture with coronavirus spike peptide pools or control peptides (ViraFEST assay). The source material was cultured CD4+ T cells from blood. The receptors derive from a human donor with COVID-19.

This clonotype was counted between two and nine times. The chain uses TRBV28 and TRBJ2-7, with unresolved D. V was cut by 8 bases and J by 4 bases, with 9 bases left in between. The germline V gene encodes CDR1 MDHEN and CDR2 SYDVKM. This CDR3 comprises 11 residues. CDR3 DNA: TGTGCCAGCTGCAGACTTTACGAGCAGTACTTC. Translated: CASCRLYEQYF.

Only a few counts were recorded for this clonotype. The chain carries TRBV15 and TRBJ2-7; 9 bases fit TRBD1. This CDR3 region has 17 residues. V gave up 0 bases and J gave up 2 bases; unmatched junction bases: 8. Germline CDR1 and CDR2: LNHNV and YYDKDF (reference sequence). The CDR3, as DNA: TGTGCCACCAGCAGAGAGAGTGGGACAGGGACCCCCTACGAGCAGTACTTC. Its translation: CATSRESGTGTPYEQYF.

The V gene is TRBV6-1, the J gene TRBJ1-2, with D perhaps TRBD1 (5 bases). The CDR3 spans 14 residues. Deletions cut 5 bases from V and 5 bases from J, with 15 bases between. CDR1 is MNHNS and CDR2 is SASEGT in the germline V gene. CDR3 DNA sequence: TGTGCCAGCAGTACCCGGGACGGAAATTATGGCTACACCTTC. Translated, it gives CASSTRDGNYGYTF.

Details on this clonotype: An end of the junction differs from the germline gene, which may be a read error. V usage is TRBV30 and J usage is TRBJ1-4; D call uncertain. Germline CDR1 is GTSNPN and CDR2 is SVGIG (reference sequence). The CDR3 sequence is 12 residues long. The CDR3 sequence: CAWSVRHEKLIF. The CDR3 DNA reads TGTGCCTGGAGTGTAAGGCACGAAAAACTGATTTTT.

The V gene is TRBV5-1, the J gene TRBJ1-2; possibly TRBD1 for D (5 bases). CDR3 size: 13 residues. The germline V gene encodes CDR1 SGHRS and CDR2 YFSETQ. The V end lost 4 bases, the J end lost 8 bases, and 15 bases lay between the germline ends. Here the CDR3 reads CASSVSGVGGYTF. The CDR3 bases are TGCGCCAGCAGCGTGTCGGGGGTTGGCGGCTACACCTTC. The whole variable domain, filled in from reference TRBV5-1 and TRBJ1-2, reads KAGVTQTPRYLIKTRGQQVTLSCSPISGHRSVSWYQQTPGQGLQFLFEYFSETQRNKGNFPGRFSGRQFSNSRSEMNVSTLELGDSALYLCASSVSGVGGYTFGSGTRLTVV.

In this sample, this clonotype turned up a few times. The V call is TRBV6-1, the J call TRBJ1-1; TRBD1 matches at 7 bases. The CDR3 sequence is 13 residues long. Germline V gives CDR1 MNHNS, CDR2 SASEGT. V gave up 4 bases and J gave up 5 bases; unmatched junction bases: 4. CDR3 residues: CASSVGQATEAFF. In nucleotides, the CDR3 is TGTGCCAGCAGTGTCGGACAGGCGACTGAAGCTTTCTTT.

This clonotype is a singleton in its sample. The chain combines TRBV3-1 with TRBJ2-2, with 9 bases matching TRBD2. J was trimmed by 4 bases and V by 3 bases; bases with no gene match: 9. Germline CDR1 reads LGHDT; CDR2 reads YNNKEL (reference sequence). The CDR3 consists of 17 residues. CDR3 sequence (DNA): TGTGCCAGCAGCCATCGCGGGGGGGCCCTCGGCACCGGGGAGCTGTTTTTT. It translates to CASSHRGGALGTGELFF.

The CDR3 loop is CASSLPIGNTIYF. The CDR3 nucleotides read TGTGCCAGCAGCTTGCCCATTGGAAACACCATATATTTT. The chain has TRBV5-4 and TRBJ1-3; the D is unclear. CDR3 length equals 13 residues. Trimming shortened V by 1 base and J by 3 bases, and 5 bases separated the two germline ends. CDR1 and CDR2 from the germline V gene are SGHNT and YYREEE (reference sequence).

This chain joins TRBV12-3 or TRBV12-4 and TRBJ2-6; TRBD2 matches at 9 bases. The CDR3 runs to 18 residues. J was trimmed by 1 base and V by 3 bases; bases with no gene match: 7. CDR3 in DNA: TGTGCCAGCAGTTTTCTTGCGGGGGGGGCGTCTGGGGCCAACGTCCTGACTTTC. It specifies CASSFLAGGASGANVLTF.

CDR3 DNA sequence: TGTGCCAGCAGACTTAGACTAGCGGGCCACGAGCAGTACTTC. It translates to CASRLRLAGHEQYF. The chain joins TRBV7-2 to TRBJ2-7, with 10 bases fitting TRBD2. Looked up from germline, CDR1 is SGHTA and CDR2 is FQGNSA. J gave up 5 bases and V 6 bases, and 7 bases lay outside the gene matches. The CDR3 is 14 amino acids.

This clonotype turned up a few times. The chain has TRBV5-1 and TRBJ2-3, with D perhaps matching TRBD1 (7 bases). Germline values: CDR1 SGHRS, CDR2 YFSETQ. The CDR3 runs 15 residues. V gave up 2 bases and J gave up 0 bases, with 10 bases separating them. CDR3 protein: CASSFRGTSTDTQYF. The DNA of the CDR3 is TGCGCCAGCAGCTTCAGGGGGACTAGCACAGATACGCAGTATTTT. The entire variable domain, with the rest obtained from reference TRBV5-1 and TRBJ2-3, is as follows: KAGVTQTPRYLIKTRGQQVTLSCSPISGHRSVSWYQQTPGQGLQFLFEYFSETQRNKGNFPGRFSGRQFSNSRSEMNVSTLELGDSALYLCASSFRGTSTDTQYFGPGTRLTVL.

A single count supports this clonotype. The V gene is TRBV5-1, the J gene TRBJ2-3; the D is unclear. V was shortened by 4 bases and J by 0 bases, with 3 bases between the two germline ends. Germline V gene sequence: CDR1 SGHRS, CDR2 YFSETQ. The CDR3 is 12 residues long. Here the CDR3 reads CASSLSTDTQYF. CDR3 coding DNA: TGCGCCAGCAGCCTAAGCACAGATACGCAGTATTTT.

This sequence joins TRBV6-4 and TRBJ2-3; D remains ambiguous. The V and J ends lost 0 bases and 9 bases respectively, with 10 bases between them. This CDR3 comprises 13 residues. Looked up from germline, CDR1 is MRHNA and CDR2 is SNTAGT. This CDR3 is CASSDSVPGTQYF. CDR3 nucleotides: TGTGCCAGCAGTGACTCGGTCCCTGGGACGCAGTATTTT.

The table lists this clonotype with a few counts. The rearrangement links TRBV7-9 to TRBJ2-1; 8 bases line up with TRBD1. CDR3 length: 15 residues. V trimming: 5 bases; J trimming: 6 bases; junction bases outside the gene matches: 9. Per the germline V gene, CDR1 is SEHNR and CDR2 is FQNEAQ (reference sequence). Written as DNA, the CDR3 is TGTGCCAGCAGCACAGGACAGGGAAGGGGCAATGAGCAGTTCTTC. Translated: CASSTGQGRGNEQFF.

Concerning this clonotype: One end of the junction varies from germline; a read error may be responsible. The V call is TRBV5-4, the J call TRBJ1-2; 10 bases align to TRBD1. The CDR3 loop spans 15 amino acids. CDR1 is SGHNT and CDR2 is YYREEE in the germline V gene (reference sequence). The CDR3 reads CTSSLGQGTNYGYTF. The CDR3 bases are TGTACCAGCAGCTTGGGACAGGGGACTAACTATGGCTACACCTTC.

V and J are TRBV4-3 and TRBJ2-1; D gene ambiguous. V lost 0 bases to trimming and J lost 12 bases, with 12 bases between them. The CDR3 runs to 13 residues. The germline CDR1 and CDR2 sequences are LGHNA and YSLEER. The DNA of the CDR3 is TGCGCCAGCAGCCAAGATATTCTTGGCGCGCAGTTCTTC. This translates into CASSQDILGAQFF.

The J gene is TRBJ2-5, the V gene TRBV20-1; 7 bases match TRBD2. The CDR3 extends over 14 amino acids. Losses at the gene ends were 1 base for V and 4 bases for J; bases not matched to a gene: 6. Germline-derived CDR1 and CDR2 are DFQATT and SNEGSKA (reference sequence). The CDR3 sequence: CSARAGVAGETQYF. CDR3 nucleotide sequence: TGCAGTGCTAGAGCTGGCGTAGCGGGAGAGACCCAGTACTTC.

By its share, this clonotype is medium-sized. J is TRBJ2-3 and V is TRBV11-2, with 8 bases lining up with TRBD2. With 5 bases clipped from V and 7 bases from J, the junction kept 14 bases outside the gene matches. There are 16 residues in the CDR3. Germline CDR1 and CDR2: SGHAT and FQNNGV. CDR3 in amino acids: CASSPRGSAGGHTQYF. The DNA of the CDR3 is TGTGCCAGCAGCCCCAGGGGATCGGCGGGGGGCCATACGCAGTATTTT.

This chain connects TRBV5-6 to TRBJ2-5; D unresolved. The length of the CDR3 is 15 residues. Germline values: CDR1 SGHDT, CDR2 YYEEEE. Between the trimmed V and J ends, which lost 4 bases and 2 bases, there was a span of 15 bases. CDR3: CASSADGKKQETQYF. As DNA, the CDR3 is TGTGCCAGCAGCGCCGACGGCAAGAAACAAGAGACCCAGTACTTC.

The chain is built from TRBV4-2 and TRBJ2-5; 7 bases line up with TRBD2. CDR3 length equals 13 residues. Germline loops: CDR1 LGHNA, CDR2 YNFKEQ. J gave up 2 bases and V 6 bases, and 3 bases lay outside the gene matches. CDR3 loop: CASSRTRQETQYF. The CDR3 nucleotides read TGTGCCAGCAGTCGGACTAGGCAAGAGACCCAGTACTTC.

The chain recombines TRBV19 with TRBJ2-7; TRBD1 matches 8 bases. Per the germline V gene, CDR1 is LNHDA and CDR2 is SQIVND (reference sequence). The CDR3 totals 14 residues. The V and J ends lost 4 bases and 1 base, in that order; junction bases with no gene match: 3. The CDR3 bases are TGTGCCAGTAGTAACGGACAGGGTTCCTACGAGCAGTACTTC. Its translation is CASSNGQGSYEQYF. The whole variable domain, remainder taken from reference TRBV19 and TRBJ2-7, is DGGITQSPKYLFRKEGQNVTLSCEQNLNHDAMYWYRQDPGQGLRLIYYSQIVNDFQKGDIAEGYSVSREKKESFPLTVTSAQKNPTAFYLCASSNGQGSYEQYFGPGTRLTVT.

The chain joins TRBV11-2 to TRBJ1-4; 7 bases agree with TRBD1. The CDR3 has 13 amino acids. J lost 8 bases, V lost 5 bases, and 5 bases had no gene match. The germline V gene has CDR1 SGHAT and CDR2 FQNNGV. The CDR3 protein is CASSQNRGEKLFF. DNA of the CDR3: TGTGCCAGCAGCCAAAACAGGGGAGAAAAACTGTTTTTT.

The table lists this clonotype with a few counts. CDR3: CASSIVTRGSGELFF. The CDR3, as DNA: TGTGCCAGTAGTATAGTGACTCGGGGATCCGGGGAGCTGTTTTTT. This sequence joins TRBV19 and TRBJ2-2; D perhaps matches TRBD2 (5 bases). V lost 1 base, J lost 6 bases, and 12 bases lay in between. Germline V gene lookup returns CDR1 LNHDA and CDR2 SQIVND (reference sequence). The CDR3 contains 15 residues. Full variable domain (missing parts from reference TRBV19 and TRBJ2-2): DGGITQSPKYLFRKEGQNVTLSCEQNLNHDAMYWYRQDPGQGLRLIYYSQIVNDFQKGDIAEGYSVSREKKESFPLTVTSAQKNPTAFYLCASSIVTRGSGELFFGEGSRLTVL.

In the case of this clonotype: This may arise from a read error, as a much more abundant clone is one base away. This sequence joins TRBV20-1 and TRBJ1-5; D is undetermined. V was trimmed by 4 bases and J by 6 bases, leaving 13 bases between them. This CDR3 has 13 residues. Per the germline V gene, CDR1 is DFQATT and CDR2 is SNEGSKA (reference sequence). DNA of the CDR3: TGCAGTGCTAAGGGTACGGGCATTCAGCCCCAGCATTTT. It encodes CSAKGTGIQPQHF.

The CDR3 DNA reads TGTGCCAGCAGTGAAGCTAGCGGGGCATACAATGAGCAGTTCTTC. This translates into CASSEASGAYNEQFF. The V and J genes are TRBV6-4 and TRBJ2-1; 9 nucleotides agree with TRBD2. Germline V gene data show CDR1 as MRHNA and CDR2 as SNTAGT. The CDR3 consists of 15 residues. V lost 3 bases to trimming and J lost 4 bases; unmatched junction nucleotides: 4.

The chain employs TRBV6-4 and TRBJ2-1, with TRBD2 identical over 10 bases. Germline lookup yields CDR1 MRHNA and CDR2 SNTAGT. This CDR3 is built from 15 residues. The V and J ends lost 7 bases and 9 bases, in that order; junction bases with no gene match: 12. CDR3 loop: CASKSESGGAVEQFF. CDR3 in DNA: TGTGCCAGCAAAAGTGAAAGCGGGGGGGCCGTTGAGCAGTTCTTC.

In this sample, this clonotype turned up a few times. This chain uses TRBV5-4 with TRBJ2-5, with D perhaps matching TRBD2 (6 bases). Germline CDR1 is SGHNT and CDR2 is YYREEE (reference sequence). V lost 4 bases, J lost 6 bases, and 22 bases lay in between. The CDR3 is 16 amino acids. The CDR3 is CASSGPGVRDGKTQYF. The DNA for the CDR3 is TGTGCCAGCAGCGGTCCCGGGGTGCGGGACGGGAAGACCCAGTACTTC.

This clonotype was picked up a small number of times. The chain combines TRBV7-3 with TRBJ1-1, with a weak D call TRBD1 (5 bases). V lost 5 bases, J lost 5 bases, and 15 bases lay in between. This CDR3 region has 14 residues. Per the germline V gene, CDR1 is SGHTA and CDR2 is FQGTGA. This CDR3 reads CASSSARVGTEAFF. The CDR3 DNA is TGTGCCAGCAGCAGCGCCAGGGTCGGGACTGAAGCTTTCTTT.

The CDR3 sequence is CASSQGSTDTQYF. CDR3 DNA: TGTGCCAGCTCACAGGGAAGCACAGATACGCAGTATTTT. J is TRBJ2-3 and V is TRBV18, with D uncertain. This CDR3 region has 13 residues. The germline V gene encodes CDR1 KGHSH and CDR2 LQKENI. Trimming shortened V by 4 bases and J by 0 bases, and 5 bases separated the two germline ends.

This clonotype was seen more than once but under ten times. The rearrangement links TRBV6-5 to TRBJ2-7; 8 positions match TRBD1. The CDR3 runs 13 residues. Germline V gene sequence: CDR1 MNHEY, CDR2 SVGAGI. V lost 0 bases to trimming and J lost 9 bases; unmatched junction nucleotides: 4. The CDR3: CASSYSDTGGQYF. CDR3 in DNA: TGTGCCAGCAGTTACTCGGATACAGGGGGGCAGTACTTC.

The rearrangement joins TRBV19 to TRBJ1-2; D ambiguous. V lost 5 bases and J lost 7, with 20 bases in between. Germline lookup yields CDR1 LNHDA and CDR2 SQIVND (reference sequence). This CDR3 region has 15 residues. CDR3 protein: CASSARSGRDRGYTF. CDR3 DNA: TGTGCCAGTAGTGCCCGATCAGGACGTGATCGTGGCTACACCTTC.

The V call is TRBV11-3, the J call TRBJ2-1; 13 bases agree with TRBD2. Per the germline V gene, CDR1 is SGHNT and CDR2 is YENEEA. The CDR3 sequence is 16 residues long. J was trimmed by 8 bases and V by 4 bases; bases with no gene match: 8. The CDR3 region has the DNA TGTGCCAGCAGCTCCCGGACTAGCGGGGGTTTGTATGAGCAGTTCTTC. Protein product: CASSSRTSGGLYEQFF.